This T cell receptor (beta chain) was documented in a study of CD8 T cells in Susac syndrome. A quantity of about 0.5 to 1 ug RNA underwent reverse transcription using random hexamers. In TCRdb, the immunoSEQ multiplex PCR reads were re-called with MiXCR into one record per CDR3 protein. The sample includes approximately 220,000 distinct CDR3 sequences, 85% to 95% of them seen just once. The material sequenced was CD4+ T cells from PBMCs. This clonotype was obtained from a human donor with multiple sclerosis.

The CDR3 loop reads CSALWGAVDTQYF. CDR3 nucleotide sequence: TGCAGTGCCCTTTGGGGGGCGGTAGATACGCAGTATTTT. The chain is built from TRBV20-1 and TRBJ2-3; D could derive from TRBD1 or TRBD2 (6 bases each). CDR1 is DFQATT and CDR2 is SNEGSKA in the germline V gene (reference sequence). The CDR3 is 13 amino acids. The ends were cut back, 6 bases at V and 5 bases at J, with 15 bases in the middle.